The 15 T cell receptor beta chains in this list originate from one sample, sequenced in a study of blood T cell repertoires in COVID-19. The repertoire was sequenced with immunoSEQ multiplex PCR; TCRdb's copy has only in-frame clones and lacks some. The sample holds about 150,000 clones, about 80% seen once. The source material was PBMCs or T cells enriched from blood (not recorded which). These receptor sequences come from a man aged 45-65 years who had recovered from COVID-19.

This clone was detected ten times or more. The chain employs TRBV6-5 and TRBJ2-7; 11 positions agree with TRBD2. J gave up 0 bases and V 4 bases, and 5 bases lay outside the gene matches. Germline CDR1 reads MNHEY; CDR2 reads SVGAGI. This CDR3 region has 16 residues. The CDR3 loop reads CASSSLTSGSSYEQYF. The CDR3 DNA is TGTGCCAGCAGTTCCTTAACTAGCGGGAGCTCCTACGAGCAGTACTTC.

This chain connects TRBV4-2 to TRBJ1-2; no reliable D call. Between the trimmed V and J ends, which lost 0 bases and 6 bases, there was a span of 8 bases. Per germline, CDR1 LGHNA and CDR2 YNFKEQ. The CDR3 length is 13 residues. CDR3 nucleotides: TGTGCCAGCAGCCAAGAGCGTCGCCATGGCTACACCTTC. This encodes CASSQERRHGYTF.

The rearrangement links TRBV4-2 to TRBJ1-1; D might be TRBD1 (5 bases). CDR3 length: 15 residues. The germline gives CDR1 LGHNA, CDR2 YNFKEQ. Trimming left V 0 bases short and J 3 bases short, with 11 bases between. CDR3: CASSQDLSGDTEAFF. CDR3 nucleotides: TGTGCCAGCAGCCAAGATCTGTCGGGGGACACTGAAGCTTTCTTT.

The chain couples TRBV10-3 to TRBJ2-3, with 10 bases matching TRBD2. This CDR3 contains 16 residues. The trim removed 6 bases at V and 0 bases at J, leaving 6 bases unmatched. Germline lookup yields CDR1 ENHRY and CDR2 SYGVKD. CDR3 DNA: TGTGCCATCAGCAAAGCTAGCGGGGGTAGCACAGATACGCAGTATTTT. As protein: CAISKASGGSTDTQYF.

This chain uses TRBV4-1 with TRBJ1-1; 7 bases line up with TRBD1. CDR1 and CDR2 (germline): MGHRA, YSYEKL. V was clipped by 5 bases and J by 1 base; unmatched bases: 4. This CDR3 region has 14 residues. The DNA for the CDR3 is TGCGCCAGCAGCAGAGGGGGCTGGAACACTGAAGCTTTCTTT. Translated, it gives CASSRGGWNTEAFF.

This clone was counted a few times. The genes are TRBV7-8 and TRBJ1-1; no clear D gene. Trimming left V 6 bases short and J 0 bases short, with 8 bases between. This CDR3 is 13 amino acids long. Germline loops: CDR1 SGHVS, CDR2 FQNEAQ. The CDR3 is CASRPRMNTEAFF. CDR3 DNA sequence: TGTGCCAGCAGACCCAGGATGAACACTGAAGCTTTCTTT.

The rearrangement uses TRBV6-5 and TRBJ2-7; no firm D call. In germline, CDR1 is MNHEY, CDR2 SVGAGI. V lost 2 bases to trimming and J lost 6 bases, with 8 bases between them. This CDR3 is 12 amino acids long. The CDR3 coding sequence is TGTGCCAGCAGTTACCCTAGAAGCGAGCAGTACTTC. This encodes CASSYPRSEQYF.

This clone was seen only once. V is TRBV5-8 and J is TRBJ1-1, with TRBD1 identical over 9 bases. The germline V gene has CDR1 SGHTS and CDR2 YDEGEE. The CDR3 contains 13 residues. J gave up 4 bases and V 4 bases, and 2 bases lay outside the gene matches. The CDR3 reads CASSGTGFTEAFF. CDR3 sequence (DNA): TGTGCCAGCAGCGGGACAGGGTTCACTGAAGCTTTCTTT.

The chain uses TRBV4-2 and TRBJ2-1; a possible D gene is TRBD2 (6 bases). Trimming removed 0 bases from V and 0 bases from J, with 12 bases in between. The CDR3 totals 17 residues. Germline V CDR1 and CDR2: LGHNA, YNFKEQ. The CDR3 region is CASSQDRAGSSYNEQFF. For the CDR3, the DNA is TGTGCCAGCAGCCAAGATAGGGCGGGGAGCTCCTACAATGAGCAGTTCTTC.

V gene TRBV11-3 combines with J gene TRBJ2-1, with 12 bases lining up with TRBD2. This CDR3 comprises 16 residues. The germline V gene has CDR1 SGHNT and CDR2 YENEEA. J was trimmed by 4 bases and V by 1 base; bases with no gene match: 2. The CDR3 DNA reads TGTGCCAGCAGCTTAGGTACTAGCGGGGGGTACAATGAGCAGTTCTTC. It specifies CASSLGTSGGYNEQFF.

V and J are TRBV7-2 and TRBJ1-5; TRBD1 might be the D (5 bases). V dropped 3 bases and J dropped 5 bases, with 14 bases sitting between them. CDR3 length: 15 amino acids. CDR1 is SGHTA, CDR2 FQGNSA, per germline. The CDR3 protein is CASSFFGGWYQPQHF. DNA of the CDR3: TGTGCCAGCAGCTTCTTCGGGGGTTGGTATCAGCCCCAGCATTTT.

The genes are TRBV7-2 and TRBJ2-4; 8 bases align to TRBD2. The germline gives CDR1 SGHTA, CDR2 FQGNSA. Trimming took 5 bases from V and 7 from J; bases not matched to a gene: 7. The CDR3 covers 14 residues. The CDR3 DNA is TGTGCCAGCAGCCTCGGGGGGGGCCAGAACATTCAGTACTTC. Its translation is CASSLGGGQNIQYF.

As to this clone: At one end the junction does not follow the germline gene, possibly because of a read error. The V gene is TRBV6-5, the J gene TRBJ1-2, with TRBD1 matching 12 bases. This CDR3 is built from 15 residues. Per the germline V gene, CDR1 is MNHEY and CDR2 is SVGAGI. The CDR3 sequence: CASSYWDRGLEGYTF. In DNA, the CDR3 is TGTGCCAGCAGCTACTGGGACAGGGGGCTGGAGGGCTACACCTTC.

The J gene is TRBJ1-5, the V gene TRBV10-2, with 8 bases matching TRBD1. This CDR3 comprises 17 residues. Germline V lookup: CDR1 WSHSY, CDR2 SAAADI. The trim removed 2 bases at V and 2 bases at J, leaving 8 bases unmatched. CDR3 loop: CASSEGSGGWRNQPQHF. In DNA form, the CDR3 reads TGCGCCAGCAGTGAGGGGTCAGGGGGCTGGCGCAATCAGCCCCAGCATTTT.

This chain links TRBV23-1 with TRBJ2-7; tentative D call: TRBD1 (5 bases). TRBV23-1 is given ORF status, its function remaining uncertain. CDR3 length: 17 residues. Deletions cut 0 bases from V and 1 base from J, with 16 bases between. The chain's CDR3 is CASSQSAPREVSYEQYF. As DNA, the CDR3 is TGCGCCAGCAGTCAATCCGCGCCCAGGGAAGTTTCCTACGAGCAGTACTTC.